Described below is a single T cell receptor beta chain sequence and its context. The sample originates from a study of control samples from healthy donors and cancer patients. Sequencing was performed with immunoSEQ multiplex PCR; in TCRdb, only in-frame clones are kept and a portion is missing. The table lists about 19,000 clones, approximately 78% of them singletons. Sequenced: PBMCs. The TCR was taken from an elderly man with head and neck cancer.

DNA for the CDR3: TGCGCCAGCAGCCAAGATTATCGAACTGAAGCTTTCTTT. This gives the protein CASSQDYRTEAFF. The V call is TRBV4-1, the J call TRBJ1-1; no definite D call. The germline gives CDR1 MGHRA, CDR2 YSYEKL. The CDR3 consists of 13 residues. V was cut by 0 bases and J by 5 bases, with 7 bases left in between.